The source of this TCR beta chain is a study of OX40 agonist ivuxolimab in advanced cancers. Measured with immunoSEQ multiplex PCR; TCRdb has only the in-frame clones, and not every one. Among about 52,000 clones listed, less than 90% were seen once. Germline CDR1 SGHVS, CDR2 FNYEAQ. V dropped 5 bases and J dropped 5 bases, with 15 bases sitting between them. The CDR3 contains 15 residues. Autoimmune disease history or systemic immunosuppression led to patients being barred. This TCR was sampled from an adult with an advanced solid tumor such as melanoma, head and neck, liver or kidney cancer. Sequencing used CD4+ or CD8+ T cells sorted from blood, obtained in a trial of the OX40 agonist ivuxolimab. The chain uses TRBV7-6 and TRBJ2-2, with D tentatively TRBD1 (5 bases). Here the CDR3 DNA reads TGTGCCAGCAGCCCCCAAGTCAGGGAAACCGGGGAGCTGTTTTTT. It specifies CASSPQVRETGELFF.